This T cell receptor beta chain appears in the sequencing data of a study of type 1 and type 2 diabetes patients. Amplification started from genomic DNA. Multiplex PCR with 30 forward and 13 reverse primers amplified the TCR beta CDR3. TCRdb re-derived calls from the multiplex PCR reads in MiXCR, one entry per CDR3 protein. The sample contains under 300,000 distinct CDR3 sequences, more than 45% of which appear only once. CDR1 and CDR2 (germline): SGHDN, FVKESK. Trimming left V 5 bases short and J 8 bases short, with 15 bases between. The length of the CDR3 is 14 residues. The chain joins TRBV14 to TRBJ1-4; D perhaps matches TRBD1 (6 bases). Material for sequencing was peripheral blood mononuclear cells (PBMCs). The sequence derives from a man between 18 and 29 years old with type 2 diabetes. As DNA, the CDR3 is TGTGCCAGCAGCGAACAGGGCGGTGAGGAAAAACTGTTTTTT. Translating it yields CASSEQGGEEKLFF.